This TCR beta chain was observed in a study of PD-1 blockade in classical Hodgkin lymphoma. The study's findings and limits: The study found complete responders had baseline diversity similar to newly diagnosed patients. Only CD4+ TCR diversity, not CD8+, had risen significantly by C4D1. Why the repertoires differ is still unclear, perhaps disease activity or prior therapy.

V was cut by 0 bases and J by 4 bases, with 7 bases left in between. Germline assignment: CDR1 SEHNR and CDR2 FQNEAQ (reference sequence). This CDR3 comprises 13 residues. Method: immunoSEQ multiplex PCR; TCRdb's copy keeps in-frame clones and lacks some. The top ten clones hold around 9.3% of a sample with about 58,000 clones, 91% of them seen once. In regard to this clone: As yet, its antigen is unknown.

Each and every patient relapsed after autologous stem cell transplantation, and patients got differing brentuximab vedotin exposure. Under best response, outcomes were complete response, partial response or progressive disease. The V call is TRBV7-9, the J call TRBJ2-7; D gene unclear. This receptor was taken from a human donor with classical Hodgkin lymphoma. The sample consisted of peripheral blood mononuclear cells (PBMCs), taken before the second cycle of nivolumab. The CDR3 coding sequence is TGTGCCAGCAGCTTAGCTTACCGTTACGAGCAGTACTTC. The encoded protein is CASSLAYRYEQYF.